A single sample gave rise to the 32 T cell receptor beta chains below, sequenced in a study of blood T cell repertoires in COVID-19. Using immunoSEQ multiplex PCR, the repertoire was profiled, and TCRdb retains in-frame clones only, with some absent. The sample includes about 140,000 clones, 75% to 85% of them seen just once. What was sequenced was peripheral blood. All receptors come from a man between 65 and 80 years old who had recovered from COVID-19.

The rearrangement links TRBV30 to TRBJ1-1; D is uncertain. Germline loops: CDR1 GTSNPN, CDR2 SVGIG (reference sequence). The CDR3 is made up of 11 amino acids. V was clipped by 3 bases and J by 5 bases, with 7 bases between them. The CDR3 is CAWRRGTEAFF. CDR3 sequence (DNA): TGTGCCTGGAGACGAGGAACTGAAGCTTTCTTT.

This clone was detected only once. The J gene is TRBJ2-1, the V gene TRBV7-2; 9 nucleotides agree with TRBD1. V lost 6 bases, J lost 8 bases, and 11 bases stayed unmatched. Germline V CDR1 and CDR2: SGHTA, FQGNSA. The CDR3 totals 15 residues. CDR3 protein: CASRHPGQGRYEQFF. DNA for the CDR3: TGTGCCAGCAGGCATCCGGGACAGGGTCGCTATGAGCAGTTCTTC. Filled out from reference TRBV7-2 and TRBJ2-1, the complete variable domain reads GAGVSQSPSNKVTEKGKDVELRCDPISGHTALYWYRQSLGQGLEFLIYFQGNSAPDKSGLPSDRFSAERTGGSVSTLTIQRTQQEDSAVYLCASRHPGQGRYEQFFGPGTRLTVL.

This chain connects TRBV7-3 to TRBJ1-2; tentative D call: TRBD1 (6 bases). This CDR3 is 15 amino acids long. Germline V gene lookup returns CDR1 SGHTA and CDR2 FQGTGA. Trimming shortened V by 5 bases and J by 3 bases, and 16 bases separated the two germline ends. For the CDR3, the DNA is TGTGCCAGCAGCCCGTACCCGACAGGAGACTATGGCTACACCTTC. Translated, it gives CASSPYPTGDYGYTF.

J is TRBJ2-7 and V is TRBV28, with 8 positions matching TRBD1. The germline V gene has CDR1 MDHEN and CDR2 SYDVKM. This CDR3 has 14 amino acids. Trimming cost V 6 bases and J 7 bases; bases outside gene matches: 11. CDR3 loop: CASRDRVRLGEQYF. The CDR3 nucleotides are TGTGCCAGCAGGGACAGGGTGCGGCTGGGTGAGCAGTACTTC.

This chain connects TRBV7-2 to TRBJ2-3; TRBD2 agrees at 9 bases. CDR3 length: 18 amino acids. The V gene end was trimmed by 1 base and the J gene end by 2 bases; junction bases not matched to a gene: 10. Germline CDR1 is SGHTA and CDR2 is FQGNSA. DNA of the CDR3: TGTGCCAGCAGCTTAGTATCGGCTAGCGGGACCTTCACAGATACGCAGTATTTT. This codes for CASSLVSASGTFTDTQYF. Filled out from reference TRBV7-2 and TRBJ2-3, the complete variable domain reads GAGVSQSPSNKVTEKGKDVELRCDPISGHTALYWYRQSLGQGLEFLIYFQGNSAPDKSGLPSDRFSAERTGGSVSTLTIQRTQQEDSAVYLCASSLVSASGTFTDTQYFGPGTRLTVL.

The chain combines TRBV6-5 with TRBJ2-7; no firm D call. V was shortened by 0 bases and J by 0 bases, with 9 bases between the two germline ends. The CDR3 has 15 amino acids. The germline CDR1 and CDR2 sequences are MNHEY and SVGAGI. In DNA form, the CDR3 reads TGTGCCAGCAGTTACTCTTGGCTCAACTCCTACGAGCAGTACTTC. It translates to CASSYSWLNSYEQYF.

This clone has only one observation. V usage is TRBV9 and J usage is TRBJ2-1; TRBD2 matches 10 bases. The CDR3 runs to 15 residues. V shed 4 bases, J shed 2 bases, and the junction held 3 bases outside the gene matches. Per the germline V gene, CDR1 is SGDLS and CDR2 is YYNGEE. DNA for the CDR3: TGTGCCAGCAGCACTAGCGGGACCGCCTACAATGAGCAGTTCTTC. Amino acids: CASSTSGTAYNEQFF.

A single count supports this clone. This sequence joins TRBV29-1 and TRBJ2-7; 12 nucleotides agree with TRBD2. The CDR3 loop spans 13 amino acids. Germline values: CDR1 SQVTM, CDR2 ANQGSEA. The V and J ends lost 5 bases and 3 bases, in that order; junction bases with no gene match: 2. CDR3 loop: CSVWTSGDYEQYF. The DNA of the CDR3 is TGCAGCGTTTGGACTAGCGGGGACTACGAGCAGTACTTC.

V is TRBV4-1 and J is TRBJ2-6, with D possibly being TRBD1 (6 bases). In germline, CDR1 is MGHRA, CDR2 YSYEKL. This CDR3 spans 19 amino acids. The V end lost 3 bases, the J end lost 4 bases, and 22 bases lay between the germline ends. The chain's CDR3 is CASSHPPGRDIRGANVLTF. CDR3 sequence (DNA): TGCGCCAGCAGCCACCCCCCAGGCAGGGACATACGAGGGGCCAACGTCCTGACTTTC.

This clone was picked up a small number of times. The genes are TRBV28 and TRBJ1-6; D not resolved. Trimming removed 6 bases from V and 3 bases from J, with 9 bases in between. CDR1 MDHEN and CDR2 SYDVKM come from the germline V gene. The CDR3 totals 14 residues. CDR3 coding DNA: TGTGCCAGCAGCCCAGCGGGCTATAATTCACCCCTCCACTTT. This gives the protein CASSPAGYNSPLHF.

The chain couples TRBV6-5 to TRBJ2-1; 7 nucleotides line up with TRBD1. CDR3 length: 15 residues. V was clipped by 0 bases and J by 6 bases; unmatched bases: 5. Per the germline V gene, CDR1 is MNHEY and CDR2 is SVGAGI. The CDR3 sequence: CASSYSRDRVNEQFF. The DNA of the CDR3 is TGTGCCAGCAGTTACTCGAGAGACAGGGTCAATGAGCAGTTCTTC.

Only a few counts were recorded for this clone. The genes are TRBV10-3 and TRBJ2-3; perhaps TRBD2 as D (5 bases). The V gene lost 2 bases and the J gene lost 0 bases, with 12 bases spanning the gap. Germline CDR1 ENHRY, CDR2 SYGVKD. The CDR3 loop spans 16 amino acids. CDR3 nucleotides: TGTGCCATCAGTGAGCAGCGGACCTCTAGCACAGATACGCAGTATTTT. As protein: CAISEQRTSSTDTQYF.

DNA of the CDR3: TGTGCCAGCAGCTCCGGGACTAGCGGGAGGGCCACCGGCATTCAGTACTTC. Amino acids: CASSSGTSGRATGIQYF. The gene calls are TRBV5-4 and TRBJ2-4, with 16 bases that match TRBD2. With 3 bases clipped from V and 9 bases from J, the junction kept 9 bases outside the gene matches. The CDR3 extends over 17 amino acids. Germline V lookup: CDR1 SGHNT, CDR2 YYREEE (reference sequence).

A few counts support this clone. The genes are TRBV5-1 and TRBJ2-2; TRBD2 is a possible D gene (6 bases). This CDR3 comprises 13 residues. Germline CDR1 reads SGHRS; CDR2 reads YFSETQ. V lost 4 bases, J lost 4 bases, and 8 bases lay in between. The CDR3 bases are TGCGCCAGCAGCCCGGGGGTCACCGGGGAGCTGTTTTTT. It encodes CASSPGVTGELFF.

CDR3 sequence reads: CASLELGSGEQYF. In DNA form, the CDR3 reads TGTGCCAGCCTAGAGTTGGGTTCGGGCGAGCAGTACTTC. This chain joins TRBV27 and TRBJ2-7, with D unresolved. V lost 8 bases and J 6 bases, leaving 17 bases between the germline ends. CDR3 length: 13 amino acids. Germline CDR1 and CDR2: MNHEY and SMNVEV (reference sequence).

The CDR3: CASSPRGLGYGYTF. CDR3 DNA: TGTGCCAGCAGTCCCAGGGGGCTGGGCTATGGCTACACCTTC. This sequence joins TRBV27 and TRBJ1-2; the match to TRBD1 covers 8 bases. The CDR3 totals 14 residues. CDR1 MNHEY and CDR2 SMNVEV come from the germline V gene (reference sequence). V trimming: 5 bases; J trimming: 4 bases; junction bases outside the gene matches: 6.

The J gene is TRBJ2-1, the V gene TRBV18, with D possibly TRBD2 on 5 matching bases. V shed 2 bases and J shed 8 bases, with 19 bases lying between them. Germline loops: CDR1 KGHSH, CDR2 LQKENI. This CDR3 contains 16 residues. CDR3 protein: CASSPKLRDGGDEQFF. The CDR3 region has the DNA TGTGCCAGCTCACCAAAGTTAAGGGATGGAGGCGATGAGCAGTTCTTC.

The chain has TRBV4-1 and TRBJ2-7, with 9 positions matching TRBD2. From germline, CDR1 is MGHRA and CDR2 YSYEKL. Unmatched junction bases numbered 9, after V lost 3 bases and J lost 6 bases. This CDR3 contains 15 residues. CDR3: CASSHSWTSVSEQYF. For the CDR3, the DNA is TGCGCCAGCAGCCACTCTTGGACTAGCGTGAGCGAGCAGTACTTC.

This sequence joins TRBV19 and TRBJ2-7; 14 nucleotides match TRBD2. The CDR3 extends over 18 amino acids. The germline V gene has CDR1 LNHDA and CDR2 SQIVND (reference sequence). J gave up 6 bases and V 5 bases, and 15 bases lay outside the gene matches. CDR3 sequence: CASSEGTSGRYAAFEQYF. CDR3 DNA sequence: TGTGCCAGTAGTGAGGGGACTAGCGGGAGATATGCGGCTTTCGAGCAGTACTTC.

The chain couples TRBV19 to TRBJ2-7; a weak D match, TRBD2 (5 bases). This CDR3 has 15 residues. CDR1 is LNHDA and CDR2 is SQIVND in the germline V gene (reference sequence). V gave up 5 bases and J gave up 3 bases, with 17 bases separating them. The CDR3 DNA follows: TGTGCCAGTAGTGTCACTTCGGGGATGCGCTACGAGCAGTACTTC. Protein sequence: CASSVTSGMRYEQYF.

This chain joins TRBV27 and TRBJ2-1; TRBD1 aligns across 8 bases. The CDR3 extends over 16 amino acids. Germline V gene sequence: CDR1 MNHEY, CDR2 SMNVEV (reference sequence). The ends lost 2 bases at V and 3 bases at J; junction bases unmatched: 6. The CDR3 here is CASSLGQGPYYNEQFF. CDR3 DNA: TGTGCCAGCAGTTTAGGACAGGGTCCTTACTACAATGAGCAGTTCTTC.

The chain joins TRBV6-6 to TRBJ2-1, with D tentatively TRBD1 (6 bases). CDR1 MNHNY and CDR2 SVGAGI come from the germline V gene (reference sequence). Trimming took off 7 bases at V and 8 bases at J, with 21 bases between the two ends. There are 15 residues in the CDR3. In nucleotides, the CDR3 is TGTGCCAGCATTTTACAGGGATCGCTCTCCGATGAGCAGTTCTTC. The encoded protein is CASILQGSLSDEQFF.

The chain recombines TRBV18 with TRBJ2-1; 7 bases fit TRBD2. J lost 6 bases, V lost 3 bases, and 11 bases had no gene match. CDR1 is KGHSH, CDR2 LQKENI, per germline. The CDR3 length is 16 residues. The DNA for the CDR3 is TGTGCCAGCTCACCTTCCGGGACTATTCTTAGCAATGAGCAGTTCTTC. Translating gives CASSPSGTILSNEQFF.

V gene TRBV4-2 combines with J gene TRBJ2-7; TRBD2 matches 7 bases. The germline gives CDR1 LGHNA, CDR2 YNFKEQ. V shed 0 bases, J shed 3 bases, and the junction held 5 bases outside the gene matches. The CDR3 is 15 residues long. The CDR3 protein is CASSQDGREFYEQYF. The CDR3 DNA reads TGTGCCAGCAGCCAAGATGGGCGGGAGTTCTACGAGCAGTACTTC.

V is TRBV5-1 and J is TRBJ2-7, with 7 nucleotides matching TRBD2. CDR1 is SGHRS, CDR2 YFSETQ, per germline. CDR3 length: 13 amino acids. The V gene end was trimmed by 0 bases and the J gene end by 5 bases; junction bases not matched to a gene: 2. Here the CDR3 reads CASSLGGGNEQYF. DNA of the CDR3: TGCGCCAGCAGCTTGGGCGGGGGTAACGAGCAGTACTTC.

V gene TRBV10-3 combines with J gene TRBJ2-1; 13 bases line up with TRBD2. CDR1 and CDR2 from the germline V gene are ENHRY and SYGVKD. There are 16 residues in the CDR3. V shed 4 bases and J 4 bases; nucleotides not matched to a gene: 4. The CDR3 DNA sequence: TGTGCCATCAGTGGACTAGCGGGAGGCGCGTACAATGAGCAGTTCTTC. Its translation is CAISGLAGGAYNEQFF.

Turning to this clone: The junction differs from germline at one of its ends, possibly a read error. The chain employs TRBV18 and TRBJ2-1; D gene ambiguous. Germline CDR1 reads KGHSH; CDR2 reads LQKENI. The CDR3 is 12 amino acids. The CDR3 reads CASSPPSNEQFF. CDR3 nucleotides: TGTGCCAGCTCGCCACCTAGCAATGAGCAGTTCTTC. The complete variable domain, with remaining parts taken from reference TRBV18 and TRBJ2-1, reads NAGVMQNPRHLVRRRGQEARLRCSPMKGHSHVYWYRQLPEEGLKFMVYLQKENIIDESGMPKERFSAEFPKEGPSILRIQQVVRGDSAAYFCASSPPSNEQFFGPGTRLTVL.

This chain joins TRBV28 and TRBJ2-7, with 9 bases aligning to TRBD1. Germline V gene data show CDR1 as MDHEN and CDR2 as SYDVKM. The CDR3 contains 15 residues. V was clipped by 5 bases and J by 2 bases; unmatched bases: 7. CDR3: CASSERTGEPYEQYF. The CDR3 DNA sequence: TGTGCCAGCAGTGAAAGGACAGGGGAACCCTACGAGCAGTACTTC. The variable domain in full, completed from reference TRBV28 and TRBJ2-7, reads DVKVTQSSRYLVKRTGEKVFLECVQDMDHENMFWYRQDPGLGLRLIYFSYDVKMKEKGDIPEGYSVSREKKERFSLILESASTNQTSMYLCASSERTGEPYEQYFGPGTRLTVT.

The chain combines TRBV2 with TRBJ1-5, with D uncertain. The V end was cut by 0 bases, the J end by 4 bases, with 7 bases between. The CDR3 extends over 14 amino acids. Looked up from germline, CDR1 is SNHLY and CDR2 is FYNNEI. The CDR3 spells CASSEAGYNQPQHF. CDR3 nucleotides: TGTGCCAGCAGTGAAGCGGGCTATAATCAGCCCCAGCATTTT. Drawing the rest from reference TRBV2 and TRBJ1-5, the complete variable domain is EPEVTQTPSHQVTQMGQEVILRCVPISNHLYFYWYRQILGQKVEFLVSFYNNEISEKSEIFDDQFSVERPDGSNFTLKIRSTKLEDSAMYFCASSEAGYNQPQHFGDGTRLSIL.

This chain links TRBV4-1 with TRBJ1-1, with 8 bases matching TRBD1. CDR3 length: 15 amino acids. Germline CDR1 is MGHRA and CDR2 is YSYEKL. J lost 2 bases, V lost 4 bases, and 6 bases had no gene match. CDR3 protein: CASSPRTGLNTEAFF. As DNA, the CDR3 is TGCGCCAGCAGCCCTCGGACAGGGCTTAACACTGAAGCTTTCTTT.

The J gene is TRBJ1-1, the V gene TRBV14; tentative D call: TRBD1 (5 bases). The CDR3 has 15 amino acids. Trimming stripped 0 bases from V and 2 bases from J, with 10 bases between. Germline CDR1 is SGHDN and CDR2 is FVKESK. The CDR3 is CASSQDGDSNTEAFF. Written as DNA, the CDR3 is TGTGCCAGCAGCCAAGACGGAGACAGTAACACTGAAGCTTTCTTT.

This clone has just one count. The chain has TRBV19 and TRBJ2-7; 10 nucleotides line up with TRBD2. Germline V CDR1 and CDR2: LNHDA, SQIVND (reference sequence). J was trimmed by 6 bases and V by 0 bases; bases with no gene match: 11. The CDR3 contains 17 residues. CDR3 region: CASSIDLPSGRSGEQYF. The CDR3 DNA follows: TGTGCCAGTAGTATAGATCTACCTAGCGGGAGAAGTGGCGAGCAGTACTTC.